These T cell receptor beta chains were read from a single sample in a study of T cells after yellow fever vaccination. TCRdb reprocessed the 5' RACE reads with MiXCR, giving one entry per CDR3 protein. The sample holds about 340,000 distinct CDR3 sequences; roughly an eighth are singletons and the top ten take roughly 3%. Sequencing used CD4+ T cells sorted from PBMCs, obtained 15 days after the yellow fever booster vaccination. These receptors all come from a man younger than 30 who received the YFV17D yellow fever vaccine. CDR3s include the opening cysteine and the closing phenylalanine or tryptophan. Fields, in order: V gene, clone size, D gene, J gene, CDR3 protein, CDR3 DNA. The D gene is left open where the match is weak. Where a row states a size, it is once, few, many or the class of an expanded clone; other rows omit it.

V gene: TRBV20-1; clone size: NA; D gene: TRBD1; J gene: TRBJ1-1; CDR3 protein: CSAWTGNTEAFF; CDR3 DNA: TGCAGTGCCTGGACAGGGAACACTGAAGCTTTCTTT
V gene: TRBV6-5; clone size: NA; D gene: NA; J gene: TRBJ2-3; CDR3 protein: CASSSWDSVADTQYF; CDR3 DNA: TGTGCCAGCAGTTCCTGGGACTCCGTAGCTGATACGCAGTATTTT
V gene: TRBV6-6; clone size: many; D gene: NA; J gene: TRBJ1-3; CDR3 protein: CASSYSGGNTIYF; CDR3 DNA: TGTGCCAGCAGTTACTCAGGTGGAAACACCATATATTTT
V gene: TRBV18; clone size: many; D gene: NA; J gene: TRBJ2-7; CDR3 protein: CASSPGMSSYEQYF; CDR3 DNA: TGTGCCAGCTCACCTGGGATGAGCTCCTACGAGCAGTACTTC
V gene: TRBV6-6; clone size: many; D gene: NA; J gene: TRBJ2-1; CDR3 protein: CASSTGQLEQFF; CDR3 DNA: TGTGCCAGCAGTACAGGACAGCTCGAACAGTTCTTC
V gene: TRBV9; clone size: NA; D gene: NA; J gene: TRBJ1-5; CDR3 protein: CASSAGASNQPQHF; CDR3 DNA: TGTGCCAGCAGCGCTGGGGCCTCCAATCAGCCCCAGCATTTT
V gene: TRBV12-3/TRBV12-4; clone size: NA; D gene: TRBD1; J gene: TRBJ2-5; CDR3 protein: CASTKDRGRQTQYF; CDR3 DNA: TGTGCCAGCACTAAGGACAGGGGGCGGCAGACCCAGTACTTC
V gene: TRBV2; clone size: few; D gene: TRBD1; J gene: TRBJ2-3; CDR3 protein: CASGGQGATDTQYF; CDR3 DNA: TGTGCCAGCGGGGGACAGGGGGCAACAGATACGCAGTATTTT
V gene: TRBV2; clone size: few; D gene: NA; J gene: TRBJ1-1; CDR3 protein: CASRRDYSALNTEAFF; CDR3 DNA: TGTGCCAGCAGGAGGGATTATAGCGCCTTGAACACTGAAGCTTTCTTT
V gene: TRBV20-1; clone size: NA; D gene: TRBD2; J gene: TRBJ2-5; CDR3 protein: CSASGLKGTAGGGKTQYF; CDR3 DNA: TGCAGTGCTAGTGGACTCAAAGGAACCGCGGGGGGCGGGAAGACCCAGTACTTC
V gene: TRBV29-1; clone size: NA; D gene: NA; J gene: TRBJ2-1; CDR3 protein: CSVGDAYNEQFF; CDR3 DNA: TGCAGCGTTGGGGACGCTTACAATGAGCAGTTCTTC
V gene: TRBV27; clone size: few; D gene: NA; J gene: TRBJ1-2; CDR3 protein: CASSLVFDGANYGYTF; CDR3 DNA: TGTGCCAGCAGTTTGGTCTTCGACGGAGCTAACTATGGCTACACCTTC
V gene: TRBV9; clone size: many; D gene: TRBD2; J gene: TRBJ2-3; CDR3 protein: CASSVSLAGAPPADTQYF; CDR3 DNA: TGTGCCAGCAGCGTAAGCCTAGCGGGGGCCCCGCCCGCAGATACGCAGTATTTT
V gene: TRBV9; clone size: few; D gene: NA; J gene: TRBJ2-2; CDR3 protein: CASSVGPAPGELFF; CDR3 DNA: TGTGCCAGCAGCGTAGGTCCAGCGCCTGGGGAGCTGTTTTTT
V gene: TRBV2; clone size: NA; D gene: NA; J gene: TRBJ1-5; CDR3 protein: CASGQARDQPQHF; CDR3 DNA: TGTGCCAGCGGACAAGCACGGGATCAGCCCCAGCATTTT
V gene: TRBV7-9; clone size: many; D gene: TRBD1; J gene: TRBJ1-5; CDR3 protein: CASSLGQGTQPQHF; CDR3 DNA: TGTGCCAGCAGCTTGGGACAGGGCACGCAGCCCCAGCATTTT
V gene: TRBV6-1; clone size: few; D gene: NA; J gene: TRBJ2-5; CDR3 protein: CASSEGQVGQETQYF; CDR3 DNA: TGTGCCAGCAGTGAAGGCCAGGTGGGACAAGAGACCCAGTACTTC
V gene: TRBV20-1; clone size: many; D gene: NA; J gene: TRBJ1-3; CDR3 protein: CSADPNSGNTIYF; CDR3 DNA: TGCAGTGCGGACCCAAACTCTGGAAACACCATATATTTT
V gene: TRBV16; clone size: NA; D gene: NA; J gene: TRBJ2-4; CDR3 protein: CASSPRRGSTKNIQYF; CDR3 DNA: TGTGCCAGCAGCCCCCGGCGGGGTTCAACCAAAAACATTCAGTACTTC
V gene: TRBV9; clone size: NA; D gene: NA; J gene: TRBJ2-1; CDR3 protein: CASSVVGGSYNEQFF; CDR3 DNA: TGTGCCAGCAGCGTAGTAGGGGGATCCTACAATGAGCAGTTCTTC
V gene: TRBV28; clone size: few; D gene: TRBD1; J gene: TRBJ2-7; CDR3 protein: CASSPGTATGSYEQYF; CDR3 DNA: TGTGCCAGCAGTCCGGGGACAGCTACTGGGTCCTACGAGCAGTACTTC
V gene: TRBV10-3; clone size: NA; D gene: TRBD1; J gene: TRBJ2-3; CDR3 protein: CAISGDRSPTDTQYF; CDR3 DNA: TGTGCCATCAGTGGGGACAGGTCCCCCACAGATACGCAGTATTTT
V gene: TRBV29-1; clone size: NA; D gene: NA; J gene: TRBJ1-1; CDR3 protein: CSVRGFTEAFF; CDR3 DNA: TGCAGCGTTCGGGGGTTCACTGAAGCTTTCTTT
V gene: TRBV5-1; clone size: NA; D gene: NA; J gene: TRBJ2-3; CDR3 protein: CASAMSGTPSTDTQYF; CDR3 DNA: TGCGCCAGCGCTATGAGCGGGACACCGAGCACAGATACGCAGTATTTT
V gene: TRBV12-3/TRBV12-4; clone size: few; D gene: NA; J gene: TRBJ1-6; CDR3 protein: CASRWEGLLNSPLHF; CDR3 DNA: TGTGCCTCTCGGTGGGAGGGGCTTTTGAATTCACCCCTCCACTTT
V gene: TRBV11-2; clone size: many; D gene: TRBD2; J gene: TRBJ2-1; CDR3 protein: CASSDSGGAHEQFF; CDR3 DNA: TGTGCCAGCAGCGACAGCGGGGGGGCCCATGAGCAGTTCTTC
V gene: TRBV19; clone size: NA; D gene: TRBD2; J gene: TRBJ2-2; CDR3 protein: CASRRTSGATGELFF; CDR3 DNA: TGTGCCAGTAGAAGGACTAGCGGGGCCACCGGGGAGCTGTTTTTT
V gene: TRBV4-3; clone size: NA; D gene: NA; J gene: TRBJ1-4; CDR3 protein: CASSQEDRNNEKLFF; CDR3 DNA: TGCGCCAGCAGCCAAGAAGACAGAAATAATGAAAAACTGTTTTTT
V gene: TRBV11-2; clone size: NA; D gene: TRBD1; J gene: TRBJ2-7; CDR3 protein: CASSLGGDRGDEQYF; CDR3 DNA: TGTGCCAGCAGCTTAGGGGGGGACAGGGGCGACGAGCAGTACTTC
V gene: TRBV5-1; clone size: few; D gene: NA; J gene: TRBJ2-6; CDR3 protein: CASSLAPGSGANVLTF; CDR3 DNA: TGCGCCAGCAGCTTGGCCCCAGGGTCCGGGGCCAACGTCCTGACTTTC
V gene: TRBV7-9; clone size: many; D gene: NA; J gene: TRBJ1-2; CDR3 protein: CASSQFETPIYGYTF; CDR3 DNA: TGTGCCAGCAGCCAGTTCGAAACCCCCATCTATGGCTACACCTTC
V gene: TRBV4-3; clone size: few; D gene: NA; J gene: TRBJ2-5; CDR3 protein: CASSQYRKETQYF; CDR3 DNA: TGCGCCAGCAGCCAATACAGGAAAGAGACCCAGTACTTC
V gene: TRBV12-3/TRBV12-4; clone size: many; D gene: NA; J gene: TRBJ1-1; CDR3 protein: CASSLVRDYFAEAFF; CDR3 DNA: TGTGCCAGCAGCCTAGTCCGGGACTATTTTGCTGAAGCTTTCTTT
V gene: TRBV20-1; clone size: NA; D gene: NA; J gene: TRBJ1-2; CDR3 protein: CSALQDYGYTF; CDR3 DNA: TGCAGTGCTCTCCAGGACTATGGCTACACCTTC
V gene: TRBV6-5; clone size: NA; D gene: TRBD1; J gene: TRBJ2-1; CDR3 protein: CASSKGTGGLYNEQFF; CDR3 DNA: TGTGCCAGCAGCAAGGGGACAGGGGGCCTCTACAATGAGCAGTTCTTC
V gene: TRBV4-2; clone size: few; D gene: TRBD2; J gene: TRBJ2-1; CDR3 protein: CASGERGPNNEQFF; CDR3 DNA: TGTGCCAGCGGGGAGCGGGGACCGAACAATGAGCAGTTCTTC
V gene: TRBV6-6; clone size: NA; D gene: NA; J gene: TRBJ1-3; CDR3 protein: CASTEGGFVEDTIYF; CDR3 DNA: TGTGCCAGCACCGAAGGAGGCTTTGTCGAGGACACCATATATTTT
V gene: TRBV4-3; clone size: few; D gene: TRBD1; J gene: TRBJ2-1; CDR3 protein: CASSPRAQGAYNEQFF; CDR3 DNA: TGCGCCAGCAGCCCAAGAGCGCAGGGGGCATACAATGAGCAGTTCTTC
V gene: TRBV27; clone size: NA; D gene: NA; J gene: TRBJ2-7; CDR3 protein: CASSLFRTVSYEQYF; CDR3 DNA: TGTGCCAGCAGTTTGTTCAGGACGGTCTCCTACGAGCAGTACTTC
V gene: TRBV11-2; clone size: NA; D gene: TRBD1; J gene: TRBJ2-1; CDR3 protein: CASDRGIYNEQFF; CDR3 DNA: TGTGCCAGCGACAGGGGAATCTACAATGAGCAGTTCTTC
V gene: TRBV20-1; clone size: NA; D gene: NA; J gene: TRBJ2-7; CDR3 protein: CSASSGPSYEQYF; CDR3 DNA: TGCAGTGCTAGCTCAGGACCGTCCTACGAGCAGTACTTC
V gene: TRBV10-2; clone size: NA; D gene: NA; J gene: TRBJ1-1; CDR3 protein: CASSVQSGVHEAFF; CDR3 DNA: TGCGCCAGCAGTGTTCAATCAGGGGTTCATGAGGCTTTCTTT
V gene: TRBV25-1; clone size: NA; D gene: TRBD1; J gene: TRBJ2-1; CDR3 protein: CASSDPRQGAYNEQFF; CDR3 DNA: TGTGCCAGCAGTGACCCTCGACAGGGGGCGTACAATGAGCAGTTCTTC
V gene: TRBV7-2; clone size: NA; D gene: NA; J gene: TRBJ1-1; CDR3 protein: CASSTDSSNTEAFF; CDR3 DNA: TGTGCCAGCAGTACCGACAGTTCTAACACTGAAGCTTTCTTT
V gene: TRBV4-2; clone size: NA; D gene: NA; J gene: TRBJ1-4; CDR3 protein: CASSHEAGPTGEKLFF; CDR3 DNA: TGTGCCAGCAGCCATGAGGCGGGACCGACGGGGGAAAAACTGTTTTTT
V gene: TRBV5-8; clone size: few; D gene: NA; J gene: TRBJ2-3; CDR3 protein: CASSLRGAADTQYF; CDR3 DNA: TGTGCCAGCAGCTTGCGGGGGGCTGCAGATACGCAGTATTTT
V gene: TRBV15; clone size: NA; D gene: NA; J gene: TRBJ1-3; CDR3 protein: CATSASPGNTIYF; CDR3 DNA: TGTGCCACCAGCGCATCACCTGGAAACACCATATATTTT
V gene: TRBV7-9; clone size: few; D gene: TRBD1; J gene: TRBJ2-3; CDR3 protein: CASSFRDREDTQYF; CDR3 DNA: TGTGCCAGCAGCTTCCGGGACAGGGAAGATACGCAGTATTTT